This T cell receptor (beta chain) came from a study of T cell responses to AZD1222 COVID-19 vaccine. Study summary: Pooling was applied to second doses at about 4 or about 12 weeks.

Profiling relied on immunoSEQ multiplex PCR, and the TCRdb table lists in-frame clones only, not all of them. The sample has 75,000 to 100,000 clones, just over 90% seen once. Overall study findings and caveats: Spike-specific TCR breadth rose after two AZD1222 doses, and depth rose as well. White British donors predominated, females outnumbered males, and clonal diversity was possibly underestimated.

This clone was seen only once. Its antigen is not identified. V lost 4 bases, J lost 0 bases, and 7 bases lay in between. This CDR3 region has 15 residues. Germline lookup yields CDR1 MNHEY and CDR2 SMNVEV (reference sequence). The sample consisted of peripheral blood, taken on day 0 of AZD1222 vaccination. The chain uses TRBV27 and TRBJ1-6; D is ambiguous. This clonotype was obtained from an adult in good health. The DNA for the CDR3 is TGTGCCAGCAGTTGGCAGAGCTCCTATAATTCACCCCTCCACTTT. Translation: CASSWQSSYNSPLHF.